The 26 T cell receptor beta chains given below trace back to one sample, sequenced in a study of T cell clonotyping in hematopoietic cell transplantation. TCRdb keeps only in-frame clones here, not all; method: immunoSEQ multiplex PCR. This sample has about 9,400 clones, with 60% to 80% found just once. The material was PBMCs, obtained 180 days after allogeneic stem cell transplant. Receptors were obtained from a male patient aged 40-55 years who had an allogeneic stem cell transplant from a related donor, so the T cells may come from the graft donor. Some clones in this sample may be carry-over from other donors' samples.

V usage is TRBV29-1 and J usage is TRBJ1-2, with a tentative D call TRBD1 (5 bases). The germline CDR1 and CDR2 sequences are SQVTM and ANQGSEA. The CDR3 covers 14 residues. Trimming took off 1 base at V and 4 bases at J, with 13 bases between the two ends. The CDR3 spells CSVEARDAVYGYTF. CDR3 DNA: TGCAGCGTTGAAGCGCGGGACGCAGTCTATGGCTACACCTTC.

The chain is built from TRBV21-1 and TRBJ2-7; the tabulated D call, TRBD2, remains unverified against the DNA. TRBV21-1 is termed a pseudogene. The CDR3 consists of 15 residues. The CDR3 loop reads CASSNIGFRIAGQYF. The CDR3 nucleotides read TGTGCCAGCAGCAACATAGGTTTTAGGATTGCGGGGCAGTACTTC.

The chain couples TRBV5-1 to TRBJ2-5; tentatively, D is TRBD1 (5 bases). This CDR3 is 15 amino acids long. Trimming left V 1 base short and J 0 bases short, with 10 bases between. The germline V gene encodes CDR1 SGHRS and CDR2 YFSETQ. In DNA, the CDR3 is TGCGCCAGCAGCTTGCGGCCCAGGGACCAAGAGACCCAGTACTTC. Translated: CASSLRPRDQETQYF.

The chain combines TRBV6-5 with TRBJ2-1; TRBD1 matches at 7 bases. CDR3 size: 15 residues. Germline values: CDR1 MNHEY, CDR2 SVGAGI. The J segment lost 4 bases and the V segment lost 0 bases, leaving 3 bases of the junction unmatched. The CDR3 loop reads CASSYSTGVYNEQFF. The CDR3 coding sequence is TGTGCCAGCAGTTACTCCACAGGGGTTTACAATGAGCAGTTCTTC.

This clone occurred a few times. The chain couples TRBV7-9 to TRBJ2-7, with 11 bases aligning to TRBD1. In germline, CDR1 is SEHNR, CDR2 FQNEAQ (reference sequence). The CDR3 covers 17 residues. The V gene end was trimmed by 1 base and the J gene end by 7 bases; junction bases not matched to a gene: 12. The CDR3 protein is CASSLDPVGQGAGEQYF. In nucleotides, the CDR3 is TGTGCCAGCAGCTTAGATCCTGTAGGACAGGGGGCAGGAGAGCAGTACTTC.

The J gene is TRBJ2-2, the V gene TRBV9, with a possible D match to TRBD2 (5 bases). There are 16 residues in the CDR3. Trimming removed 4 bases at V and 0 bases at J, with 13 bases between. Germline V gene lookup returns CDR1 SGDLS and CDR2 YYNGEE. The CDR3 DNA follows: TGTGCCAGCAGCCAGCCCCTCGGGGCGAACACCGGGGAGCTGTTTTTT. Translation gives CASSQPLGANTGELFF.

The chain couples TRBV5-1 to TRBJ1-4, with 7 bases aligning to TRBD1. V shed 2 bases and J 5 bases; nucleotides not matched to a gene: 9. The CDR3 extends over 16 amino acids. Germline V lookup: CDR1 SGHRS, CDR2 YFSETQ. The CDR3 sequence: CASSFPTGQINEKLFF. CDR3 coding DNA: TGCGCCAGCAGCTTCCCAACGGGACAGATAAATGAAAAACTGTTTTTT.

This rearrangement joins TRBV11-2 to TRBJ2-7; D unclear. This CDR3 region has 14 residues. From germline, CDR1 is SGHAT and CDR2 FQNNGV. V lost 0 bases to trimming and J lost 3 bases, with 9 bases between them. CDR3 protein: CASSLELSSYEQYF. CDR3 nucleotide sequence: TGTGCCAGCAGCTTAGAGTTGTCTAGCTACGAGCAGTACTTC.

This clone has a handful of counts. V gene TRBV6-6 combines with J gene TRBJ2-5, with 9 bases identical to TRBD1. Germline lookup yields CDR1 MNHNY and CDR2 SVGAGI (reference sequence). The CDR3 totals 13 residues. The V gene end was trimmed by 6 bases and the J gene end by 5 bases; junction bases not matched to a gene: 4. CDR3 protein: CASSPGQGETQYF. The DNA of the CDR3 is TGTGCCAGCAGCCCCGGACAGGGGGAGACCCAGTACTTC.

CDR3 in amino acids: CSGRTEGGYTF. For the CDR3, the DNA is TGCAGCGGTCGGACAGAAGGTGGCTACACCTTC. The chain links TRBV29-1 to TRBJ1-2; weak D call: TRBD1 (6 bases). This CDR3 has 11 residues. The germline V and J ends were trimmed by 7 bases and 7 bases, with 13 bases remaining between them. Looked up from germline, CDR1 is SQVTM and CDR2 is ANQGSEA.

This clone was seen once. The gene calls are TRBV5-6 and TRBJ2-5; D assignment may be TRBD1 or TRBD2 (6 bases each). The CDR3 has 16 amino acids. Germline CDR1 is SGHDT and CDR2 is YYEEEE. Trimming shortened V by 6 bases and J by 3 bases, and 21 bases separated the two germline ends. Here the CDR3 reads CASTPLRGAWEETQYF. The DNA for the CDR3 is TGTGCCAGCACCCCTCTTAGGGGGGCGTGGGAAGAGACCCAGTACTTC.

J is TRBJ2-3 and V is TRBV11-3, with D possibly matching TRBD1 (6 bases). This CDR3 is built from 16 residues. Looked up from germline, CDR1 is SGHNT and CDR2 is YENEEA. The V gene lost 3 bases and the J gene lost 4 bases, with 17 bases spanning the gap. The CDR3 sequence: CASSFGSTGSADTQYF. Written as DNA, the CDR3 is TGTGCCAGCAGCTTTGGTAGTACAGGGAGTGCAGATACGCAGTATTTT.

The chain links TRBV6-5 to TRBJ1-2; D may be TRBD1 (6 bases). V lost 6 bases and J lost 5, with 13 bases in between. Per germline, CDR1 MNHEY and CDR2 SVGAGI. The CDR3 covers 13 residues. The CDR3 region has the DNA TGTGCCAGCAGGCCGACAGGTCCTTATGGCTACACCTTC. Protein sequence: CASRPTGPYGYTF.

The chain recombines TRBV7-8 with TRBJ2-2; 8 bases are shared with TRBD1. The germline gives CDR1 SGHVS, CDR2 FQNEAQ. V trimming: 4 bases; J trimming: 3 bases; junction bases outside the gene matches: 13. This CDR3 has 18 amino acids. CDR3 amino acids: CASSSPLQGATHTGELFF. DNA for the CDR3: TGTGCCAGCAGCTCCCCACTTCAGGGGGCGACCCACACCGGGGAGCTGTTTTTT.

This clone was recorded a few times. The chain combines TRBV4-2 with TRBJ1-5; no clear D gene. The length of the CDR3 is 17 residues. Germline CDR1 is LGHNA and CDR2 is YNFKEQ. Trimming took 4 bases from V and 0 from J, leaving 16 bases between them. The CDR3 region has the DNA TGTGCCAGCAGCCCAGCACCTAGACGGGATAGCAATCAGCCCCAGCATTTT. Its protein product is CASSPAPRRDSNQPQHF.

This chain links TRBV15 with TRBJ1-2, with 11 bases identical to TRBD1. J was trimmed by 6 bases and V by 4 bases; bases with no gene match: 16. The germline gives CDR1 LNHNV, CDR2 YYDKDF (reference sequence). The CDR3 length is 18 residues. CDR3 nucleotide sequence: TGTGCCACCAGCAACCCGGACAGGGGGCTTCTCGTCTGGGATGGCTACACCTTC. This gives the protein CATSNPDRGLLVWDGYTF.

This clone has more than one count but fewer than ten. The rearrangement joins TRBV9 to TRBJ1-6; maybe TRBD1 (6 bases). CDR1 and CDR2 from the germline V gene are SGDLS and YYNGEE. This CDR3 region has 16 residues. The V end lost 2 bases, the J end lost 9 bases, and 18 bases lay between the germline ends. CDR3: CASSVDPGQGGSPLHF. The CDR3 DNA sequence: TGTGCCAGCAGCGTGGACCCGGGACAAGGGGGTTCACCCCTCCACTTT.

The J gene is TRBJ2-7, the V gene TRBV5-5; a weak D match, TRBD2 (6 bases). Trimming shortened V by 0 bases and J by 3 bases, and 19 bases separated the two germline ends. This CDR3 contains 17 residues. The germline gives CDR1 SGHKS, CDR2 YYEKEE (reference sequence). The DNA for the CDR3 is TGTGCCAGCAGCTTGGTACACCGGCAGGGAGGACACTACGAGCAGTACTTC. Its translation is CASSLVHRQGGHYEQYF. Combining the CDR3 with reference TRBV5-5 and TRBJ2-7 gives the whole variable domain DAGVTQSPTHLIKTRGQQVTLRCSPISGHKSVSWYQQVLGQGPQFIFQYYEKEERGRGNFPDRFSARQFPNYSSELNVNALLLGDSALYLCASSLVHRQGGHYEQYFGPGTRLTVT.

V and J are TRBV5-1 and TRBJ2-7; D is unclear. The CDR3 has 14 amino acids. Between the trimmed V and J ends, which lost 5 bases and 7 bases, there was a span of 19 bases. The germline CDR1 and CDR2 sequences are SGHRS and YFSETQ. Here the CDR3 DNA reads TGCGCCAGCAGGTTACAGACGGTGACATGGGAGCAGTACTTC. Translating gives CASRLQTVTWEQYF.

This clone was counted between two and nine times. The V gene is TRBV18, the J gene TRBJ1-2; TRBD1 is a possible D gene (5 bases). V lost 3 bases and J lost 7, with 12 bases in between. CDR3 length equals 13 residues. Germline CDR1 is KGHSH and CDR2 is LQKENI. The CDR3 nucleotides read TGTGCCAGCTCACCTTCCGACAGACGTGGCTACACCTTC. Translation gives CASSPSDRRGYTF.

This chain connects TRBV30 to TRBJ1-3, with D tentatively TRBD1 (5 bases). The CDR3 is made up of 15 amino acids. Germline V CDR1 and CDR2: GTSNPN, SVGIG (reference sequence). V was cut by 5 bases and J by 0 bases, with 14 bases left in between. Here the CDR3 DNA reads TGTGCCTGGCTTCCCAGGGCCAGCTCTGGAAACACCATATATTTT. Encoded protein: CAWLPRASSGNTIYF.

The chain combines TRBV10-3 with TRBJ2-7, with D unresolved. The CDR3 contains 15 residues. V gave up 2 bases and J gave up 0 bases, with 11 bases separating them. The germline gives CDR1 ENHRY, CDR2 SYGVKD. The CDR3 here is CAISEEGRASYEQYF. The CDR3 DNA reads TGTGCCATCAGTGAGGAAGGACGGGCCTCCTACGAGCAGTACTTC.

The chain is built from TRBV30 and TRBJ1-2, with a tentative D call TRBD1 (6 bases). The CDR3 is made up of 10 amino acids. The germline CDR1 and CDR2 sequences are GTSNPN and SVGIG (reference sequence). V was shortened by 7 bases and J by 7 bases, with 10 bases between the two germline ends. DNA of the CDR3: TGTGCCTCGACCAGGGGTGGCTACACCTTC. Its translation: CASTRGGYTF.

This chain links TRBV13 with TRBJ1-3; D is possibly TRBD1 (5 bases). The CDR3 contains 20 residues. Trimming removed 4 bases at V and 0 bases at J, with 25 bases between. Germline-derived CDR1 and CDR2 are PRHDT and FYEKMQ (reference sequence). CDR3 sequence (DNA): TGTGCCAGCAGCTCAATAGGACATTTCTTTGAAACAAACTCTGGAAACACCATATATTTT. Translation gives CASSSIGHFFETNSGNTIYF.

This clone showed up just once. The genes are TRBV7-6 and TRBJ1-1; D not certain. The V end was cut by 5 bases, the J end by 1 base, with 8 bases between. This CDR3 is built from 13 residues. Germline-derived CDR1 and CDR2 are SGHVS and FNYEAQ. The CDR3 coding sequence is TGTGCCAGCAGCGCCGACGGGAACACTGAAGCTTTCTTT. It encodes CASSADGNTEAFF.

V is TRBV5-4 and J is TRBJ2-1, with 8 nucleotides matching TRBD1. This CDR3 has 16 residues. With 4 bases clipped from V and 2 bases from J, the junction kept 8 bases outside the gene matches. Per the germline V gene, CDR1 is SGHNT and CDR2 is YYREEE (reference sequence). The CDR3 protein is CASSKSTGAPYNEQFF. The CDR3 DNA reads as TGTGCCAGCAGCAAGTCGACAGGGGCCCCCTACAATGAGCAGTTCTTC.